Listed below are T cell receptor beta chains from one sample, sequenced in a study of blood T cell repertoires in COVID-19. Assay used: immunoSEQ multiplex PCR; TCRdb lists only in-frame clones, some missing. The sample includes about 190,000 clones, 70% to 85% of them seen just once. The sample comprised PBMCs or T cells enriched from blood (not recorded which). These receptors were taken from a woman younger than 45 who had recovered from COVID-19. CDR3s include the opening cysteine and the closing phenylalanine or tryptophan. Each record gives: clone size, D gene, V gene, J gene, CDR3 DNA, CDR3 protein. A D gene is named only where the DNA matches it firmly. Clone size appears in some rows only: once, few, many, or a class for an expanded clone.

clone size: few; D gene: NA; V gene: TRBV30; J gene: TRBJ1-3; CDR3 DNA: TGTGCCTGGAGTCCCTTATCTGGAAACACCATATATTTT; CDR3 protein: CAWSPLSGNTIYF
clone size: once; D gene: NA; V gene: TRBV10-2; J gene: TRBJ2-7; CDR3 DNA: TGCGCCAGCAGTAGGGGGGGGAACTACGAGCAGTACTTC; CDR3 protein: CASSRGGNYEQYF
clone size: NA; D gene: TRBD2; V gene: TRBV29-1; J gene: TRBJ2-7; CDR3 DNA: TGCAGCGTTGGAGGCGCTACTAGCGGAACTGAGCAGTACTTC; CDR3 protein: CSVGGATSGTEQYF
clone size: NA; D gene: NA; V gene: TRBV3-1/TRBV3-2; J gene: TRBJ1-3; CDR3 DNA: TGTGCCAGCAGCCAAAGGACAGCTGGAAACACCATATATTTT; CDR3 protein: CASSQRTAGNTIYF
clone size: NA; D gene: NA; V gene: TRBV10-3; J gene: TRBJ2-1; CDR3 DNA: TGTGCCATCAGTGACGTAATGGGACTGAAGTACAATGAGCAGTTCTTC; CDR3 protein: CAISDVMGLKYNEQFF
clone size: NA; D gene: TRBD1; V gene: TRBV7-9; J gene: TRBJ2-3; CDR3 DNA: TGTGCCAGCAGCTCCCGGACAGGGGGCATCGCAGATACGCAGTATTTT; CDR3 protein: CASSSRTGGIADTQYF
clone size: few; D gene: NA; V gene: TRBV28; J gene: TRBJ2-5; CDR3 DNA: TGTGCCAGCAGCCAGGGGAAAGAGACCCAGTACTTC; CDR3 protein: CASSQGKETQYF
clone size: NA; D gene: NA; V gene: TRBV9; J gene: TRBJ2-1; CDR3 DNA: TGTGCCAGCAGCGTAGAGGTCGGGCGGGGGCCTTTGAATGAGCAGTTCTTC; CDR3 protein: CASSVEVGRGPLNEQFF
clone size: once; D gene: NA; V gene: TRBV19; J gene: TRBJ2-2; CDR3 DNA: TGTGCCAGTAGTGTCGGGGGGCTGAGCGGGGAGCTGTTTTTT; CDR3 protein: CASSVGGLSGELFF
clone size: few; D gene: NA; V gene: TRBV12-3/TRBV12-4; J gene: TRBJ1-6; CDR3 DNA: TGTGCCAGCAGTCTCGCGACCGGGCCCCTCCACTTT; CDR3 protein: CASSLATGPLHF
clone size: NA; D gene: NA; V gene: TRBV12-3/TRBV12-4; J gene: TRBJ1-1; CDR3 DNA: TGTGCCAGCAGTTCTACCTCGAACACTGAAGCTTTCTTT; CDR3 protein: CASSSTSNTEAFF
clone size: NA; D gene: TRBD1; V gene: TRBV29-1; J gene: TRBJ1-1; CDR3 DNA: TGCAGCACCGACAGGGACACTGAAGCTTTCTTT; CDR3 protein: CSTDRDTEAFF
clone size: once; D gene: NA; V gene: TRBV7-2; J gene: TRBJ2-3; CDR3 DNA: TGTGCCAGCAGCGTCGGACTCTCAATCAGGACAGATACGCAGTATTTT; CDR3 protein: CASSVGLSIRTDTQYF
clone size: once; D gene: NA; V gene: TRBV6-2/TRBV6-3; J gene: TRBJ1-6; CDR3 DNA: TGTGCCAGCAGTCGCCACAGGGATCCGAATTCACCCCTCCACTTT; CDR3 protein: CASSRHRDPNSPLHF
clone size: NA; D gene: NA; V gene: TRBV6-1; J gene: TRBJ1-1; CDR3 DNA: TGTGCCAGCAGTGAAGCTGTCTTGAACACTGAAGCTTTCTTT; CDR3 protein: CASSEAVLNTEAFF
clone size: NA; D gene: NA; V gene: TRBV28; J gene: TRBJ2-2; CDR3 DNA: TGTGCCAGCAGTTTAACCCTAGGAGCCGGGGAGCTGTTTTTT; CDR3 protein: CASSLTLGAGELFF
clone size: few; D gene: TRBD2; V gene: TRBV18; J gene: TRBJ2-2; CDR3 DNA: TGTGCCAGCTCACTTACTAGCGGGAGTGACACCGGGGAGCTGTTTTTT; CDR3 protein: CASSLTSGSDTGELFF
clone size: few; D gene: TRBD2; V gene: TRBV11-2; J gene: TRBJ2-1; CDR3 DNA: TGTGCCAGCAAACCGGGACTAGCGGCTAATGAGCAGTTCTTC; CDR3 protein: CASKPGLAANEQFF
clone size: NA; D gene: NA; V gene: TRBV2; J gene: TRBJ2-3; CDR3 DNA: TGTGCCAGTAAACGCCAGGATTACACAGATACGCAGTATTTT; CDR3 protein: CASKRQDYTDTQYF
clone size: NA; D gene: NA; V gene: TRBV28; J gene: TRBJ1-3; CDR3 DNA: TGTGCCAGCAGTTTCGGCGACAGGACCTCTGGAAACACCATATATTTT; CDR3 protein: CASSFGDRTSGNTIYF
clone size: NA; D gene: NA; V gene: TRBV2; J gene: TRBJ2-7; CDR3 DNA: TGTGCCAGCAGTGATGAGCTCGGACAGAACTCCTACGAGCAGTACTTC; CDR3 protein: CASSDELGQNSYEQYF
clone size: NA; D gene: NA; V gene: TRBV9; J gene: TRBJ2-7; CDR3 DNA: TGTGCCAGCAGCGTAGTAGGGGGGGTCGGCGAGCAGTACTTC; CDR3 protein: CASSVVGGVGEQYF
clone size: many; D gene: NA; V gene: TRBV18; J gene: TRBJ1-4; CDR3 DNA: TGTGCCAGCTCAGCTCAGGGTGCAACTAATGAAAAACTGTTTTTT; CDR3 protein: CASSAQGATNEKLFF
clone size: NA; D gene: TRBD2; V gene: TRBV9; J gene: TRBJ2-7; CDR3 DNA: TGTGCCAGCAGCGCCCAGCGGGGTGCCTACGAGCAGTACTTC; CDR3 protein: CASSAQRGAYEQYF
clone size: NA; D gene: TRBD1; V gene: TRBV7-3; J gene: TRBJ1-1; CDR3 DNA: TGTGCCAGCAGCTCTGGACAGGGGGCGTCTGAAGCTTTCTTT; CDR3 protein: CASSSGQGASEAFF
clone size: NA; D gene: NA; V gene: TRBV6-6; J gene: TRBJ2-7; CDR3 DNA: TGTGCCAGCAGCCTGACAGGTTCGGATGAGCAGTACTTC; CDR3 protein: CASSLTGSDEQYF
clone size: NA; D gene: NA; V gene: TRBV6-6; J gene: TRBJ1-6; CDR3 DNA: TGTGCCAGCAGTTACAGGCACAGCTCCTATAATTCACCCCTCCACTTT; CDR3 protein: CASSYRHSSYNSPLHF
clone size: once; D gene: TRBD2; V gene: TRBV2; J gene: TRBJ2-1; CDR3 DNA: TGTGCCAGCAACTTACTAGCGGGGGTCAATGAGCAGTTCTTC; CDR3 protein: CASNLLAGVNEQFF
clone size: NA; D gene: TRBD1; V gene: TRBV5-5; J gene: TRBJ2-1; CDR3 DNA: TGTGCCAGCAGGACAGGGGGTTTTTCCTACAATGAGCAGTTCTTC; CDR3 protein: CASRTGGFSYNEQFF
clone size: NA; D gene: NA; V gene: TRBV27; J gene: TRBJ1-3; CDR3 DNA: TGTGCCAGCAGTTTATCGGGGCTGACAGGTCGATTTGGAAACACCATATATTTT; CDR3 protein: CASSLSGLTGRFGNTIYF
clone size: NA; D gene: NA; V gene: TRBV28; J gene: TRBJ1-1; CDR3 DNA: TGTGCCAGCAGATTTTCGGGACACTCAAACACTGAAGCTTTCTTT; CDR3 protein: CASRFSGHSNTEAFF
clone size: NA; D gene: NA; V gene: TRBV7-2; J gene: TRBJ2-1; CDR3 DNA: TGTGCCAGCAGCTTGACAGGCTACAATGAGCAGTTCTTC; CDR3 protein: CASSLTGYNEQFF
clone size: NA; D gene: NA; V gene: TRBV4-1; J gene: TRBJ1-1; CDR3 DNA: TGCGCCAGCAAACGTTTGGGAGGGGCCCTCAGCCAAGGGACTGAAGCTTTCTTT; CDR3 protein: CASKRLGGALSQGTEAFF
clone size: NA; D gene: NA; V gene: TRBV15; J gene: TRBJ1-6; CDR3 DNA: TGTGCCACCAGCAGAGTCCTAAATAATTCACCCCTCCACTTT; CDR3 protein: CATSRVLNNSPLHF
clone size: NA; D gene: TRBD1; V gene: TRBV19; J gene: TRBJ2-6; CDR3 DNA: TGTGCCAGTAGCACCAGGGGGTTTGGGGCCAACGTCCTGACTTTC; CDR3 protein: CASSTRGFGANVLTF
clone size: NA; D gene: NA; V gene: TRBV2; J gene: TRBJ1-1; CDR3 DNA: TGTGCCAGCAGCCTCAGGATGAACACTGAAGCTTTCTTT; CDR3 protein: CASSLRMNTEAFF
clone size: NA; D gene: TRBD1; V gene: TRBV7-2; J gene: TRBJ1-5; CDR3 DNA: TGTGCCAGCAGCATGGACAGGGGGCAGGGACAGCCCCAGCATTTT; CDR3 protein: CASSMDRGQGQPQHF
clone size: NA; D gene: NA; V gene: TRBV7-6; J gene: TRBJ2-7; CDR3 DNA: TGTGCCAGCACTCCCCAAGTGGGGGGAACCTACGAGCAGTACTTC; CDR3 protein: CASTPQVGGTYEQYF
clone size: NA; D gene: NA; V gene: TRBV11-2; J gene: TRBJ1-1; CDR3 DNA: TGTGCCAGCAGCTTAGTCCCGGGAACTGAAGCTTTCTTT; CDR3 protein: CASSLVPGTEAFF